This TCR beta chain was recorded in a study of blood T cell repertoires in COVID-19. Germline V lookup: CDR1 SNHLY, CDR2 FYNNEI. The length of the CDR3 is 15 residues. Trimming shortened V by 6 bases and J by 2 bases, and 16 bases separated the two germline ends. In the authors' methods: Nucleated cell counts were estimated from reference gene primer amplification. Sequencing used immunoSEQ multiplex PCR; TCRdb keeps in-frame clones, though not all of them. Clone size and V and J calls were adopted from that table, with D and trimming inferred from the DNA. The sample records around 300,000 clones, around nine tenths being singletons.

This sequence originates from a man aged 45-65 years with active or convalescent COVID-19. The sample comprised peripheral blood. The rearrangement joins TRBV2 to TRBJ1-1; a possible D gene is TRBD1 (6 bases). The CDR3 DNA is TGTGCCAGCAGCCCTATAGGGACACTTAACACTGAAGCTTTCTTT. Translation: CASSPIGTLNTEAFF.